This record concerns one TCR beta chain sequence. This record belongs to a study of blood T cell repertoires in COVID-19. Study summary: COVID-19 samples collected from the United States, Italy and Spain covered acute and convalescent phases.

Participants, roughly 18 to 100 years old, spanned about two dozen US areas. Categorization into cohorts depended on clinical history that participants reported. Recovered Cohort 3 donors showed two negative PCRs, clearance, or symptom resolution. The CDR3 has 16 residues. Germline V lookup: CDR1 LNHDA, CDR2 SQIVND (reference sequence). Trimming removed 6 bases at V and 5 bases at J, with 20 bases between. Sequencing used immunoSEQ multiplex PCR; TCRdb keeps in-frame clones, though not all of them. Found here are 170,000 or so clones, about 72% of them singletons; the top ten hold around 16%. The chain uses TRBV19 and TRBJ1-5; tentative D call: TRBD1 (6 bases). The sample was PBMCs or T cells enriched from blood (not recorded which). The clonotype originates from a woman in her 50s who had recovered from COVID-19. The CDR3 is CASRGAATLWDQPQHF. The CDR3, as DNA: TGTGCCAGTAGGGGGGCAGCTACTCTTTGGGATCAGCCCCAGCATTTT.